This entry is about one TCR beta chain. Its antigen is undetermined. The sample comes from a study of human T cells and chemical hapten exposure. Turning to the study itself: Alopecia universalis, totalis or areata was present in patients who were mostly female. Study conclusions and caveats: Expanded TCRs made up significantly more big CDR3 similarity clusters than controls did.

As the library was built, unique molecular identifiers were attached to individual cDNA molecules. MiXCR, applied by TCRdb to the RACE reads, yields one record per CDR3 protein. The table has tens of thousands of distinct CDR3 sequences, 9.5% to 10% seen once; the top ten hold approximately 1.7%. Time point here: patch test 2, 6 weeks after DPC sensitization. The treatment here: therapeutic diphenylcyclopropenone sensitization with weekly scalp DPC. Non-pregnant alopecia patients aged 18 to 70, suitable for DPC therapy. The ends were cut back, 2 bases at V and 1 base at J, with 15 bases in the middle. Germline CDR1 is SGHTA and CDR2 is FQGNSA. This CDR3 contains 16 residues.

Source: whole blood, taken in connection with sensitization to the hapten diphenylcyclopropenone (DPC). The TCR comes from a woman between 50 and 59 years old with alopecia areata. Some clones in this sample may be carry-over from other donors' samples. J is TRBJ2-7 and V is TRBV7-2; possible D gene TRBD1, 6 bases. The CDR3 reads CASSLSGTFFSYEQYF. The CDR3 region has the DNA TGTGCCAGCAGCTTAAGTGGGACATTTTTTTCCTACGAGCAGTACTTC.